One and the same sample provided the 24 T cell receptor beta chains below, sequenced in a study of beta chain features in type 1 diabetes. Study results and limitations: Researchers report that Type 1 diabetes patients had moderately but significantly shorter TCRB CDR3s across all four CD4+ subsets.

These receptors' targets are unknown. What was sequenced were expressed TCRB transcripts, since all of the isolated RNA had been reverse transcribed. Method: immunoSEQ multiplex PCR; TCRdb's copy keeps in-frame clones and lacks some. The sample holds 200,000 to 300,000 clones; roughly a tenth are singletons and the top ten take approximately 0.017%. Sequenced sample: naive CD4+ T cells from blood. These TCRs come from a man aged 25-45 years with type 1 diabetes.

This clone was seen a handful of times. This chain joins TRBV6-6 and TRBJ2-7; 9 positions match TRBD1. The germline CDR1 and CDR2 sequences are MNHNY and SVGAGI (reference sequence). V dropped 2 bases and J dropped 3; count of bases not matched to a gene: 5. The CDR3 runs to 15 residues. The DNA for the CDR3 is TGTGCCAGCAGTTACATGGGACAGGGTCTCTACGAGCAGTACTTC. Residues: CASSYMGQGLYEQYF.

This rearrangement joins TRBV9 to TRBJ2-6; no definite D call. The length of the CDR3 is 14 residues. The germline V and J ends were trimmed by 0 bases and 3 bases, with 4 bases remaining between them. Germline CDR1 is SGDLS and CDR2 is YYNGEE. The CDR3: CASSVGLGANVLTF. CDR3 nucleotide sequence: TGTGCCAGCAGCGTAGGTCTTGGGGCCAACGTCCTGACTTTC.

The chain carries TRBV29-1 and TRBJ2-1; 7 bases are a match to TRBD2. Trimming cost V 4 bases and J 4 bases; bases outside gene matches: 1. The CDR3 totals 12 residues. Per germline, CDR1 SQVTM and CDR2 ANQGSEA. The CDR3 DNA is TGCAGCGTTGGGGAGGGATACAATGAGCAGTTCTTC. Protein: CSVGEGYNEQFF.

This clone was detected a few times. This chain connects TRBV18 to TRBJ2-3; 7 bases are a match to TRBD1. This CDR3 spans 14 amino acids. J was trimmed by 4 bases and V by 3 bases; bases with no gene match: 4. CDR1 and CDR2 from the germline V gene are KGHSH and LQKENI. CDR3 loop: CASSPGQRADTQYF. CDR3 sequence (DNA): TGTGCCAGCTCACCGGGACAGCGCGCAGATACGCAGTATTTT.

This clone was detected only a few times. The genes are TRBV6-1 and TRBJ1-1; TRBD1 might be the D (5 bases). V was pared by 6 bases and J by 3 bases, with 11 bases between. This CDR3 contains 13 residues. Germline CDR1 MNHNS, CDR2 SASEGT. The chain's CDR3 is CASRVKQDTEAFF. CDR3 DNA sequence: TGTGCCAGCAGGGTCAAACAGGACACTGAAGCTTTCTTT.

The chain joins TRBV7-9 to TRBJ2-1; D uncertain. The CDR3 has 13 amino acids. Trimming removed 5 bases from V and 7 bases from J, with 12 bases in between. Germline CDR1 and CDR2: SEHNR and FQNEAQ (reference sequence). The CDR3 sequence: CASSGQSLNEQFF. In DNA, the CDR3 is TGTGCCAGCAGCGGGCAGTCTTTGAATGAGCAGTTCTTC.

The chain uses TRBV19 and TRBJ1-1; 9 bases align to TRBD1. J was trimmed by 5 bases and V by 5 bases; bases with no gene match: 6. The germline CDR1 and CDR2 sequences are LNHDA and SQIVND (reference sequence). The CDR3 spans 14 residues. The CDR3 protein is CASSVDRGTTEAFF. The CDR3, as DNA: TGTGCCAGTAGTGTTGACAGGGGGACGACTGAAGCTTTCTTT.

The CDR3 sequence is CASSQSGQTLAGNQPQHF. The CDR3 DNA reads as TGCGCCAGCAGTCAATCGGGGCAGACCTTGGCGGGCAATCAGCCCCAGCATTTT. The gene calls are TRBV23-1 and TRBJ1-5; D may be TRBD1 (5 bases). TRBV23-1 is filed as an ORF, its function uncertain. This CDR3 is built from 18 residues. V dropped 0 bases and J dropped 2 bases, with 17 bases sitting between them.

The sample holds a few counts of this clone. The chain is built from TRBV18 and TRBJ1-6; 8 bases line up with TRBD1. V was pared by 3 bases and J by 7 bases, with 5 bases of the junction left unmatched. The CDR3 has 15 amino acids. In germline, CDR1 is KGHSH, CDR2 LQKENI. The CDR3 loop is CASSPAGGRNSPLHF. CDR3 bases: TGTGCCAGCTCACCCGCAGGGGGCAGGAATTCACCCCTCCACTTT.

The rearrangement links TRBV5-1 to TRBJ2-7; 7 bases align to TRBD2. The CDR3 has 15 amino acids. After removal of 4 bases from V and 6 bases from J, the junction contained 13 bases not matched to a gene. Germline V gives CDR1 SGHRS, CDR2 YFSETQ. CDR3 DNA sequence: TGCGCCAGCAGCCTTAGAAGCTCTGGGGAGGGCGAGCAGTACTTC. Protein sequence: CASSLRSSGEGEQYF.

This clone appeared a few times. This chain uses TRBV4-2 with TRBJ2-7; D possibly corresponds to TRBD2 (5 bases). The V end lost 8 bases, the J end lost 8 bases, and 22 bases lay between the germline ends. The germline gives CDR1 LGHNA, CDR2 YNFKEQ. The CDR3 is 14 amino acids. CDR3 DNA: TGTGCCAGCCGCGGGTCAGCCGACTCCCGAAAGCAGTACTTC. This sequence encodes CASRGSADSRKQYF.

This clone showed up just a few times. The rearrangement joins TRBV30 to TRBJ2-1; 11 nucleotides agree with TRBD1. The ends lost 7 bases at V and 6 bases at J; junction bases unmatched: 5. CDR1 is GTSNPN and CDR2 is SVGIG in the germline V gene (reference sequence). This CDR3 comprises 13 residues. The CDR3 DNA reads as TGTGCCTTAAGGGACAGGGGGTTCAATGAGCAGTTCTTC. This sequence encodes CALRDRGFNEQFF.

This clone was observed a few times. The chain employs TRBV5-4 and TRBJ2-4, with a possible D match to TRBD1 (5 bases). The V gene's germline CDR1 is SGHNT and CDR2 YYREEE (reference sequence). The CDR3 consists of 16 residues. The V gene lost 2 bases and the J gene lost 0 bases, with 12 bases spanning the gap. The chain's CDR3 is CASSLNPGSAKNIQYF. The CDR3 region has the DNA TGTGCCAGCAGCTTAAACCCAGGGTCAGCCAAAAACATTCAGTACTTC.

CDR3 loop: CASSSTGGRETQYF. CDR3 DNA sequence: TGTGCCAGCAGCTCCACGGGGGGACGAGAGACCCAGTACTTC. This chain joins TRBV7-3 and TRBJ2-5, with 7 positions matching TRBD2. The CDR3 contains 14 residues. Germline V gives CDR1 SGHTA, CDR2 FQGTGA. The ends lost 4 bases at V and 4 bases at J; junction bases unmatched: 6.

This clone was counted a few times. This chain connects TRBV9 to TRBJ2-2; D gene ambiguous. This CDR3 is 16 amino acids long. Germline V gives CDR1 SGDLS, CDR2 YYNGEE. V shed 0 bases and J shed 5 bases, with 14 bases lying between them. CDR3 coding DNA: TGTGCCAGCAGCGTAGCGAGCAGCGCGGAAACCGGGGAGCTGTTTTTT. Translation gives CASSVASSAETGELFF.

This clone has a handful of counts. The chain joins TRBV6-5 to TRBJ2-7, with 7 bases aligning to TRBD1. CDR3 size: 13 residues. Germline trimming cut 6 bases from V and 1 base from J; bases unmatched to any gene: 3. Germline lookup yields CDR1 MNHEY and CDR2 SVGAGI. Here the CDR3 reads CASRETGSYEQYF. The CDR3 nucleotides read TGTGCCAGCAGAGAGACAGGGTCCTACGAGCAGTACTTC.

This clone has only a few counts. The V and J genes are TRBV5-1 and TRBJ2-3; TRBD2 aligns across 9 bases. CDR3 length: 16 residues. Germline CDR1 SGHRS, CDR2 YFSETQ. After removal of 6 bases from V and 3 bases from J, the junction contained 11 bases not matched to a gene. The CDR3 loop is CASKLLAGRVTDTQYF. The CDR3 DNA reads TGCGCCAGCAAACTACTAGCGGGCCGAGTGACAGATACGCAGTATTTT.

This clone was detected only a few times. The genes are TRBV25-1 and TRBJ2-1; 9 positions agree with TRBD1. Germline CDR1 and CDR2: MGHDK and SYGVNS. Germline trimming cut 1 base from V and 8 bases from J; bases unmatched to any gene: 9. The CDR3 extends over 16 amino acids. The CDR3 nucleotides read TGTGCCAGCAGTGAATGGGCAGGACAGGGGTGGGATGAGCAGTTCTTC. This encodes CASSEWAGQGWDEQFF.

This clone was counted only a few times. The rearrangement uses TRBV6-5 and TRBJ1-3, with D perhaps TRBD1 (5 bases). This CDR3 region has 14 residues. Trimming removed 7 bases at V and 2 bases at J, with 12 bases between. CDR1 and CDR2 (germline): MNHEY, SVGAGI. The CDR3 reads CASTKAGTGNTIYF. CDR3 coding DNA: TGTGCCAGCACAAAGGCAGGGACTGGAAACACCATATATTTT.

V and J are TRBV10-3 and TRBJ2-5; 7 positions match TRBD2. V lost 6 bases to trimming and J lost 1 base; unmatched junction nucleotides: 2. Germline V lookup: CDR1 ENHRY, CDR2 SYGVKD. This CDR3 contains 13 residues. The CDR3 is CAIRGGFQETQYF. In nucleotides, the CDR3 is TGTGCCATCAGGGGGGGGTTCCAAGAGACCCAGTACTTC.

The J gene is TRBJ2-3, the V gene TRBV7-2; D not certain. The CDR3 sequence is 12 residues long. V was shortened by 4 bases and J by 2 bases, with 4 bases between the two germline ends. Per the germline V gene, CDR1 is SGHTA and CDR2 is FQGNSA. The CDR3 nucleotides are TGTGCCAGCAGCTACTACACAGATACGCAGTATTTT. It specifies CASSYYTDTQYF.

This clone showed up just a few times. This rearrangement joins TRBV5-1 to TRBJ2-1; D not certain. The V end lost 4 bases, the J end lost 0 bases, and 8 bases lay between the germline ends. Germline V CDR1 and CDR2: SGHRS, YFSETQ. The CDR3 consists of 14 residues. CDR3 in DNA: TGCGCCAGCAGCATCTACTCCTCCTACAATGAGCAGTTCTTC. Translating it yields CASSIYSSYNEQFF.

The chain couples TRBV2 to TRBJ2-2, with TRBD2 matching 9 bases. Unmatched junction bases numbered 8, after V lost 8 bases and J lost 4 bases. The CDR3 contains 15 residues. CDR1 and CDR2 (germline): SNHLY, FYNNEI. This CDR3 reads CASSPSGAPTGELFF. CDR3 sequence (DNA): TGTGCCAGCTCCCCTAGCGGGGCGCCCACCGGGGAGCTGTTTTTT. Full variable domain (remainder filled in from reference TRBV2 and TRBJ2-2): EPEVTQTPSHQVTQMGQEVILRCVPISNHLYFYWYRQILGQKVEFLVSFYNNEISEKSEIFDDQFSVERPDGSNFTLKIRSTKLEDSAMYFCASSPSGAPTGELFFGEGSRLTVL.

The chain is built from TRBV7-2 and TRBJ1-5; D uncertain. The V end was cut by 4 bases, the J end by 7 bases, with 14 bases between. Germline CDR1 reads SGHTA; CDR2 reads FQGNSA. The CDR3 spans 14 residues. The CDR3 DNA reads as TGTGCCAGCAGCTCCATAGCGCCGGGACAGCCCCAGCATTTT. The encoded protein is CASSSIAPGQPQHF.